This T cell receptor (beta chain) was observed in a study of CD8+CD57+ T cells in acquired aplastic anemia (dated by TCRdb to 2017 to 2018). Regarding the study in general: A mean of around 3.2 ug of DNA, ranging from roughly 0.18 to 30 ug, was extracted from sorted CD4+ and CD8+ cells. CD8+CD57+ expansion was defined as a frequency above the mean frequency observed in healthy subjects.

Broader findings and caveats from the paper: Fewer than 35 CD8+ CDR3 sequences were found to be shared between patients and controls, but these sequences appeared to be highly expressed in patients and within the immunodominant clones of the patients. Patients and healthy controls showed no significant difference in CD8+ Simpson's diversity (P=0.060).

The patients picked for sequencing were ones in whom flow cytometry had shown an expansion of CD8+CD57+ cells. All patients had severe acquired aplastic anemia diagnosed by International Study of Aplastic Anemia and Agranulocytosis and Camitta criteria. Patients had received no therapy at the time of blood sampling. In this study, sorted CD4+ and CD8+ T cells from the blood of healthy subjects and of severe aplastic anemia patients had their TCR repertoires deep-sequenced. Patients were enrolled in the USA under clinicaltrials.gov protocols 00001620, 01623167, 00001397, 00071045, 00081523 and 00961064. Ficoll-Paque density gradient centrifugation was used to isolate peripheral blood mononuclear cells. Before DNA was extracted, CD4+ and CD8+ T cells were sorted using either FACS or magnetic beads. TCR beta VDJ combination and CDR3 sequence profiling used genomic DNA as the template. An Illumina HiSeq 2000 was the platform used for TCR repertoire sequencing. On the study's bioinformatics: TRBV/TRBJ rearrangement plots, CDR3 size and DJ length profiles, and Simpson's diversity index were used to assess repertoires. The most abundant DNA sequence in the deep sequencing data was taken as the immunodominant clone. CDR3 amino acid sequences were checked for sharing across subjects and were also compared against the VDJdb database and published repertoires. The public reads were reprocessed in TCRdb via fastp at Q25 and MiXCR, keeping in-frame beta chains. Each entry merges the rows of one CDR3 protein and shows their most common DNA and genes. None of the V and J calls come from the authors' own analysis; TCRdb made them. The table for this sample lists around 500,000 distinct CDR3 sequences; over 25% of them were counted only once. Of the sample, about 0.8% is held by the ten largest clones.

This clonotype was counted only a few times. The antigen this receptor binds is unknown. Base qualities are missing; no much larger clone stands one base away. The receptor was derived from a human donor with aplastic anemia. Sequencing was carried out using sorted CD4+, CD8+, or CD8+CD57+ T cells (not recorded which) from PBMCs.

The sequence in DNA is TGTGCCAGCAGAAACGGGCCCGGGGAGCTGTTTTTT. This sequence encodes CASRNGPGELFF. The rearranged chain carries TRBV9 and TRBJ2-2; no confident D gene assignment can be made. Including cysteine and phenylalanine, the CDR3 has 12 amino acids. Of all the DNA, just the CDR3 is kept, 36 bases in frame from base 1. The CDR1 and CDR2 encoded by the germline V gene are SGDLS and YYNGEE. V sheds 5 bases and J sheds 6 bases, leaving 8 bases between their ends.